These 20 T cell receptor beta chains share one sample of origin, sequenced in a study of blood T cell repertoires in COVID-19. Using immunoSEQ multiplex PCR, the repertoire was profiled, and TCRdb retains in-frame clones only, with some absent. The table includes 250,000 or so clones, roughly 89% detected once. Sequencing was done on a sample of peripheral blood. These receptor sequences come from a woman in her forties who had recovered from COVID-19.

V usage is TRBV10-1 and J usage is TRBJ1-5; no clear D gene. The V gene lost 5 bases and the J gene lost 7 bases, with 12 bases spanning the gap. Germline V gene lookup returns CDR1 WNHNN and CDR2 SYGVQD (reference sequence). CDR3 length equals 13 residues. This CDR3 is CASSLEEGQPQHF. The CDR3 DNA reads TGCGCCAGCAGTCTAGAAGAGGGACAGCCCCAGCATTTT.

The chain is built from TRBV6-1 and TRBJ2-1; 7 positions agree with TRBD2. The CDR3 loop spans 16 amino acids. V was pared by 4 bases and J by 4 bases, with 10 bases of the junction left unmatched. The V gene's germline CDR1 is MNHNS and CDR2 SASEGT. The CDR3 reads CASSAGLAAKYNEQFF. CDR3 nucleotide sequence: TGTGCCAGCAGTGCCGGTCTAGCGGCAAAGTACAATGAGCAGTTCTTC.

J is TRBJ1-2 and V is TRBV12-3 or TRBV12-4; D is possibly TRBD1 (6 bases). Trimming shortened V by 7 bases and J by 4 bases, and 13 bases separated the two germline ends. CDR3 length equals 13 residues. CDR3 region: CASTQGQPYGYTF. The CDR3 region has the DNA TGTGCCAGCACCCAAGGACAGCCCTATGGCTACACCTTC.

V usage is TRBV10-1 and J usage is TRBJ2-7; 10 nucleotides align to TRBD2. V lost 3 bases, J lost 5 bases, and 4 bases stayed unmatched. Germline V gene sequence: CDR1 WNHNN, CDR2 SYGVQD (reference sequence). The CDR3 spans 14 residues. The CDR3: CASSDTSGAHEQYF. Written as DNA, the CDR3 is TGCGCCAGCAGTGATACTAGCGGGGCCCACGAGCAGTACTTC.

This clone was picked up a small number of times. V and J are TRBV2 and TRBJ2-2; D may be TRBD2 (5 bases). The CDR3 totals 13 residues. V was trimmed by 6 bases and J by 9 bases, leaving 14 bases between them. CDR1 SNHLY and CDR2 FYNNEI come from the germline V gene. The CDR3 DNA follows: TGTGCCAGCAGGGATCGAGCGGCACGGGAGCTGTTTTTT. It codes for CASRDRAARELFF.

The chain recombines TRBV11-3 with TRBJ1-3; D not resolved. Germline CDR1 and CDR2: SGHNT and YENEEA. V lost 5 bases and J lost 0, with 11 bases in between. The CDR3 spans 15 residues. The CDR3 region is CASSPGLISGNTIYF. The CDR3 bases are TGTGCCAGCAGCCCCGGACTGATCTCTGGAAACACCATATATTTT.

This clone appeared a few times. The V call is TRBV5-1, the J call TRBJ1-1; 9 positions match TRBD1. Trimming took 4 bases from V and 4 from J; bases not matched to a gene: 14. CDR3 size: 17 residues. Germline V lookup: CDR1 SGHRS, CDR2 YFSETQ. The CDR3 region is CASSIAGTGKLGTEAFF. The CDR3 coding sequence is TGCGCCAGCAGCATCGCCGGGACAGGGAAACTAGGCACTGAAGCTTTCTTT.

This chain uses TRBV25-1 with TRBJ1-2, with D possibly being TRBD1 (5 bases). V lost 1 base and J lost 5, with 11 bases in between. The CDR3 is 14 amino acids. From germline, CDR1 is MGHDK and CDR2 SYGVNS. The CDR3 bases are TGTGCCAGCAGTGAATCGGGACTGCTATATGGCTACACCTTC. This translates into CASSESGLLYGYTF.

The CDR3 reads CASSYDRRGGYTF. Written as DNA, the CDR3 is TGTGCCAGCAGTTACGACCGGAGGGGAGGCTACACCTTC. V gene TRBV6-2 or TRBV6-3 combines with J gene TRBJ1-2; D is perhaps TRBD1 (5 bases). Trimming took 2 bases from V and 8 from J, leaving 12 bases between them. Per the germline V gene, CDR1 is MNHEY and CDR2 is SVGEGT. The CDR3 is 13 residues long.

The rearrangement links TRBV6-5 to TRBJ1-4; 9 nucleotides match TRBD1. Germline V gene sequence: CDR1 MNHEY, CDR2 SVGAGI. The CDR3 is 16 amino acids. V lost 2 bases, J lost 8 bases, and 9 bases stayed unmatched. The CDR3 bases are TGTGCCAGCAGTTACGGGGGGACAGGGAAAGGGGAAAAACTGTTTTTT. This gives the protein CASSYGGTGKGEKLFF.

This clone was seen more than once but under ten times. CDR3 bases: TGCGCCAGCAGCTTGGGCCGGGACAGGAGCTCCTATAATTCACCCCTCCACTTT. Translating it yields CASSLGRDRSSYNSPLHF. J is TRBJ1-6 and V is TRBV5-1; 8 nucleotides align to TRBD1. The junction had 5 bases not matched to a gene; V was cut back by 0 bases and J by 0 bases. This CDR3 has 18 residues. Per germline, CDR1 SGHRS and CDR2 YFSETQ.

This clone was recorded only once. The J gene is TRBJ1-2, the V gene TRBV9, with TRBD1 identical over 9 bases. Trimming at V came to 0 bases and at J to 3 bases, leaving 6 bases not matched to a gene. Looked up from germline, CDR1 is SGDLS and CDR2 is YYNGEE. CDR3 size: 16 residues. CDR3 protein: CASSVEPQGAYYGYTF. The CDR3 bases are TGTGCCAGCAGCGTAGAACCACAGGGGGCATACTATGGCTACACCTTC.

This clone was observed once. The chain uses TRBV5-1 and TRBJ2-1; D uncertain. Trimming removed 0 bases at V and 7 bases at J, with 5 bases between. Looked up from germline, CDR1 is SGHRS and CDR2 is YFSETQ. This CDR3 has 12 residues. The CDR3, as DNA: TGCGCCAGCAGCTTGGTACAGAATGAGCAGTTCTTC. Its translation is CASSLVQNEQFF.

The chain couples TRBV5-6 to TRBJ1-3, with a possible D match to TRBD1 (6 bases). The V gene's germline CDR1 is SGHDT and CDR2 YYEEEE. This CDR3 region has 16 residues. V was pared by 0 bases and J by 0 bases, with 10 bases between. The CDR3 nucleotides are TGTGCCAGCAGCTTGGGGACAGCAGACTCTGGAAACACCATATATTTT. Its translation: CASSLGTADSGNTIYF.

This chain connects TRBV18 to TRBJ1-1, with D possibly TRBD1 on 5 matching bases. The CDR3 totals 14 residues. CDR1 is KGHSH and CDR2 is LQKENI in the germline V gene. The V and J ends lost 6 bases and 3 bases respectively, with 14 bases between them. CDR3 DNA: TGTGCCAGCTCCCCAGTATCGGGGGACACTGAAGCTTTCTTT. Residues: CASSPVSGDTEAFF.

The CDR3 coding sequence is TGTGCCACCAGTGATTCCGCCGGGACTAGTCTCGACAATGAGCAGTTCTTC. This codes for CATSDSAGTSLDNEQFF. The gene calls are TRBV24-1 and TRBJ2-1, with 8 bases aligning to TRBD2. V was pared by 2 bases and J by 5 bases, with 10 bases of the junction left unmatched. The CDR3 covers 17 residues. The V gene's germline CDR1 is KGHDR and CDR2 SFDVKD.

The chain couples TRBV3-1 (or the pseudogene TRBV3-2) to TRBJ1-1; D is unresolved. The CDR3 runs 12 residues. Germline V gives CDR1 LGHDT, CDR2 YNNKEL (reference sequence). V gave up 4 bases and J gave up 5 bases, with 8 bases separating them. The CDR3: CASSLSGTEAFF. In nucleotides, the CDR3 is TGTGCCAGCAGCCTGAGCGGGACTGAAGCTTTCTTT.

The chain recombines TRBV4-3 with TRBJ2-1, with D possibly TRBD1 on 6 matching bases. CDR3 length: 16 amino acids. Germline CDR1 is LGHNA and CDR2 is YSLEER. V was shortened by 4 bases and J by 0 bases, with 13 bases between the two germline ends. This CDR3 reads CASSPQQGLSYNEQFF. For the CDR3, the DNA is TGCGCCAGCAGCCCACAACAGGGTCTCTCCTACAATGAGCAGTTCTTC.

The genes are TRBV5-4 and TRBJ2-3; D remains ambiguous. Trimming took 4 bases from V and 0 from J, leaving 18 bases between them. CDR1 is SGHNT, CDR2 YYREEE, per germline (reference sequence). The CDR3 sequence is 17 residues long. This CDR3 is CASSPPGSSISTDTQYF. CDR3 in DNA: TGTGCCAGCAGCCCCCCCGGTTCCTCTATAAGCACAGATACGCAGTATTTT.

The J gene is TRBJ2-7, the V gene TRBV2; 8 bases are a match to TRBD1. This CDR3 comprises 14 residues. The V and J ends lost 6 bases and 0 bases, in that order; junction bases with no gene match: 4. The germline V gene has CDR1 SNHLY and CDR2 FYNNEI. The CDR3 here is CASSGQGNSYEQYF. The CDR3 DNA reads as TGTGCCAGCAGCGGACAGGGCAACTCCTACGAGCAGTACTTC.